The rows below give T cell receptor beta chains drawn from one sample of a study of response to subunit inactivated influenza vaccine. MiXCR, applied by TCRdb to the RT-PCR reads, yields one record per CDR3 protein. The sample contains 650,000 to 800,000 distinct CDR3 sequences, 18% of which appear only once. The material sequenced was PBMCs from blood, taken more than 4 days after vaccination. Receptors originate from a man aged 45-65 years who received an inactivated influenza vaccine. CDR3s include the opening cysteine and the closing phenylalanine or tryptophan. The D gene is left open where the match is weak. Part of the rows lack a size; the others show once, few, many or a class for expanded clones.

cdr3_aa cdr3_nt v_call d_call clone_size j_call
CSADPTGANVLTF TGCAGTGCTGACCCCACTGGGGCCAACGTCCTGACTTTC TRBV20-1 NA few TRBJ2-6
CASIFTDTQYF TGTGCCAGCATATTCACAGATACGCAGTATTTT TRBV2 NA NA TRBJ2-3
CSARDSGGPFLDTQYF TGCAGTGCTAGAGATTCGGGGGGGCCATTTCTCGATACGCAGTATTTT TRBV20-1 TRBD2 NA TRBJ2-3
CASSLTRGRSTDTQYF TGCGCCAGCAGCTTGACCAGGGGGAGAAGCACAGATACGCAGTATTTT TRBV5-1 TRBD1 few TRBJ2-3
CASGIRVTETQYF TGTGCCAGCGGCATCCGAGTCACGGAGACCCAGTACTTC TRBV7-2 NA NA TRBJ2-5
CATSRGKGQGSHEQYF TGTGCCACCAGCAGAGGAAAGGGACAGGGGTCCCACGAGCAGTACTTC TRBV15 TRBD1 NA TRBJ2-7
CSAGGQGLILNQPQHF TGCAGTGCTGGGGGGCAGGGGCTGATCCTCAATCAGCCCCAGCATTTT TRBV20-1 NA once TRBJ1-5
CASGVNSNQPQHF TGTGCCAGCGGGGTGAACAGCAATCAGCCCCAGCATTTT TRBV6-1 NA few TRBJ1-5
CASSYGRAGKDEQFF TGTGCCAGCAGTTATGGTCGAGCGGGAAAGGATGAGCAGTTCTTC TRBV6-2/TRBV6-3 TRBD2 NA TRBJ2-1
CASSWTGASYEQYF TGTGCCAGCAGTTGGACAGGGGCCTCCTACGAGCAGTACTTC TRBV27 TRBD1 NA TRBJ2-7
CSVAPQRTGELFF TGCAGCGTTGCCCCCCAGAGGACCGGGGAGCTGTTTTTT TRBV29-1 NA NA TRBJ2-2
CASRAQQGALLNYGYTF TGCGCCAGCAGGGCCCAACAGGGCGCCTTACTTAACTATGGCTACACCTTC TRBV5-1 NA few TRBJ1-2
CSARDAGTGGYEQYF TGCAGTGCTAGAGATGCCGGGACAGGGGGCTACGAGCAGTACTTC TRBV20-1 TRBD1 NA TRBJ2-7
CSARDAGLGADTQYF TGCAGTGCTAGAGATGCGGGACTAGGCGCAGATACGCAGTATTTT TRBV20-1 TRBD2 few TRBJ2-3
CASSFNWGGGQPQHF TGTGCCAGCAGTTTTAATTGGGGGGGAGGTCAGCCCCAGCATTTT TRBV12-3/TRBV12-4 NA NA TRBJ1-5
CASSTNLARGEQFF TGTGCCAGCAGCACAAATCTAGCGCGCGGTGAGCAGTTCTTC TRBV7-2 NA few TRBJ2-1
CASSTTPGQLTGELFF TGTGCCAGCAGCACGACTCCGGGACAACTCACCGGGGAGCTGTTTTTT TRBV9 NA NA TRBJ2-2
CASSQRGGVETQYF TGCGCCAGCAGCCAACGCGGTGGGGTAGAGACCCAGTACTTC TRBV4-1 NA NA TRBJ2-5
CASSPTPGPTGDTQYF TGTGCCAGCAGCCCCACACCGGGCCCTACCGGAGATACGCAGTATTTT TRBV11-3 NA NA TRBJ2-3
CASSQDGGGGEQYF TGTGCCAGCAGCCAAGACGGAGGAGGTGGCGAGCAGTACTTC TRBV3-1 NA few TRBJ2-7
CASSLDEEQPQHF TGTGCCAGCAGTTTAGATGAGGAACAGCCCCAGCATTTT TRBV27 NA NA TRBJ1-5
CASSLWAPGPSSYNEQFF TGTGCCAGCAGTTTATGGGCACCAGGGCCGAGCTCCTACAATGAGCAGTTCTTC TRBV12-3/TRBV12-4 NA NA TRBJ2-1
CASSFVSGTGYHNEQFF TGTGCCAGCAGTTTTGTTTCTGGGACAGGTTACCACAATGAGCAGTTCTTC TRBV12-3/TRBV12-4 TRBD1 NA TRBJ2-1
CASSLVGGRGNEQFF TGTGCCAGCAGCTTAGTGGGCGGACGGGGTAATGAGCAGTTCTTC TRBV7-2 NA few TRBJ2-1
CASSLSRFSSYNEQFF TGTGCCAGCAGCTTAAGTAGGTTTAGCTCCTACAATGAGCAGTTCTTC TRBV7-2 NA many TRBJ2-1
CASSVGDSEAFF TGCGCCAGCAGTGTCGGGGACAGTGAAGCTTTCTTT TRBV10-1 TRBD1 NA TRBJ1-1
CSAAGALRGASYEQYF TGCAGTGCTGCCGGGGCGCTGAGAGGGGCCTCCTACGAGCAGTACTTC TRBV20-1 NA NA TRBJ2-7
CASSYFPGLNEQYF TGTGCCAGCAGTTACTTCCCGGGACTCAACGAGCAGTACTTC TRBV6-5 NA NA TRBJ2-7
CASSPVEIQQGIEAFF TGTGCCAGCAGCCCCGTCGAAATACAACAGGGAATTGAAGCTTTCTTT TRBV6-1 NA NA TRBJ1-1
CSASGHPREWQETQYF TGCAGTGCTAGTGGGCACCCCCGGGAGTGGCAAGAGACCCAGTACTTC TRBV20-1 NA few TRBJ2-5
CASSLSPGESHEQYF TGTGCCAGCAGCTTATCCCCCGGAGAGTCCCACGAGCAGTACTTC TRBV11-2 NA NA TRBJ2-7
CASSLPRGRPNTGELFF TGCGCCAGCAGCCTCCCAAGGGGACGTCCGAACACCGGGGAGCTGTTTTTT TRBV5-1 NA NA TRBJ2-2
CVSSLLRTGRAKNIQYF TGTGTCAGCAGTTTATTAAGGACAGGGAGGGCCAAAAACATTCAGTACTTC TRBV28 TRBD1 NA TRBJ2-4
CASSASPGEQYF TGTGCCAGCAGTGCGAGTCCGGGCGAGCAGTACTTC TRBV6-5 NA NA TRBJ2-7
CASSLRTTGMNTEAFF TGCGCCAGCAGCCTGAGGACGACAGGAATGAACACTGAAGCTTTCTTT TRBV5-1 NA NA TRBJ1-1
CAWRKGSTYEQYF TGTGCCTGGAGGAAGGGCTCGACCTACGAGCAGTACTTC TRBV30 NA NA TRBJ2-7